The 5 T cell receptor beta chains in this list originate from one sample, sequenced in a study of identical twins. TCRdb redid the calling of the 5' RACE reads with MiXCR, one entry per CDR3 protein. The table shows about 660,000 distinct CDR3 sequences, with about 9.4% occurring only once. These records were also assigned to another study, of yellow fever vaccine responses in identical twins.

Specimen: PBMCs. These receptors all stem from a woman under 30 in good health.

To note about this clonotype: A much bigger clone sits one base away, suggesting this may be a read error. The CDR3 loop is CASSFLDTTGTQYF. In DNA form, the CDR3 reads TGTGCCAGCAGCTTTCTGGACACTACAGGTACGCAGTATTTT. The chain links TRBV7-9 to TRBJ2-3, with D possibly being TRBD1 (5 bases). The CDR3 contains 14 residues. Germline V lookup: CDR1 SEHNR, CDR2 FQNEAQ (reference sequence).

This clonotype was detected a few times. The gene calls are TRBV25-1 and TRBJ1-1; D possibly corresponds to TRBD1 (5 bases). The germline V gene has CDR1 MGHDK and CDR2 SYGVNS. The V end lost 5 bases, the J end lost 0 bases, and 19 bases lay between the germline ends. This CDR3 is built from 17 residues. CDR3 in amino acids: CASSMGGIDLMNTEAFF. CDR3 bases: TGTGCCAGCAGTATGGGGGGAATAGACCTTATGAACACTGAAGCTTTCTTT.

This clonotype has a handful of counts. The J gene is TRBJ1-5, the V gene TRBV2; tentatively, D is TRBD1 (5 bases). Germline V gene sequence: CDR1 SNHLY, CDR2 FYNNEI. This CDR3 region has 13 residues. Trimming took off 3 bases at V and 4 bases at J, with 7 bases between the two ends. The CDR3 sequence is CASSEGRNQPQHF. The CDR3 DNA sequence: TGTGCCAGCAGTGAGGGACGGAATCAGCCCCAGCATTTT.

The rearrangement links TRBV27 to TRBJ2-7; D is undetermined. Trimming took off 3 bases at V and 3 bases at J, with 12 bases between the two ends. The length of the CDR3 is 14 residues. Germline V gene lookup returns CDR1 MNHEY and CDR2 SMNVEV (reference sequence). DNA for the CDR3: TGTGCCAGCAGTTTCTCACGGACCTACTACGAGCAGTACTTC. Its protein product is CASSFSRTYYEQYF.

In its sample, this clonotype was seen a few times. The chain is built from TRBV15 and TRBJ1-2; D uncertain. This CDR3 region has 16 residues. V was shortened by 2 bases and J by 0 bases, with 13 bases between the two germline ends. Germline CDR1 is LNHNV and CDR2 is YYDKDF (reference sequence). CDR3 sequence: CATSRRAGATNYGYTF. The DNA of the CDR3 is TGTGCCACCAGCAGACGGGCGGGAGCTACTAACTATGGCTACACCTTC.